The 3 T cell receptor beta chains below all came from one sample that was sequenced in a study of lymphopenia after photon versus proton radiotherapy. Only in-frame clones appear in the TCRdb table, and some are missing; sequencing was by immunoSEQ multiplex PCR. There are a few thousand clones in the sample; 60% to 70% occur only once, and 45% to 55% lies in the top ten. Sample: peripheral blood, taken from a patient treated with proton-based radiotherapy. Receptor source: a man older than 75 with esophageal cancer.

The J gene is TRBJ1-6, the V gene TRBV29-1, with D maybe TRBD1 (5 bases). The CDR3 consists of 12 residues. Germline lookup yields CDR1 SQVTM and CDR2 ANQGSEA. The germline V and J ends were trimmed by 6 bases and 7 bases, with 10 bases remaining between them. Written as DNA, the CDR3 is TGCAGCGTAGGCGAGGGGAATTCACCCCTCCACTTT. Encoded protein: CSVGEGNSPLHF.

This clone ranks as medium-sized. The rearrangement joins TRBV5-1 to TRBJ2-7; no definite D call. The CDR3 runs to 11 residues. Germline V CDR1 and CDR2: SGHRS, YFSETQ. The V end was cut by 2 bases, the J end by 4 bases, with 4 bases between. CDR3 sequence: CASSFGYEQYF. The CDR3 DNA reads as TGCGCCAGCAGCTTCGGATACGAGCAGTACTTC.

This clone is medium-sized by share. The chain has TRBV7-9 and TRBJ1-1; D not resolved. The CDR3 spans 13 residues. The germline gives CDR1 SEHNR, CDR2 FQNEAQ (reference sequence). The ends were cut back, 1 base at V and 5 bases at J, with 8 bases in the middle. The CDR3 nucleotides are TGTGCCAGCAGCTTAGGCCGGGAGACTGAAGCTTTCTTT. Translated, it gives CASSLGRETEAFF.